The 12 T cell receptor beta chains reported below all come from one sample, sequenced in a study of PD-1 blockade in classical Hodgkin lymphoma. This table comes from immunoSEQ multiplex PCR, and its TCRdb copy is limited to in-frame clones, with some not included. The top ten hold 15% to 20% of the sample, which has 100,000 to 120,000 clones, nearly 90% seen once. Each of the patients experienced relapse following autologous stem cell transplantation, and their brentuximab vedotin exposure differed. Material: peripheral blood mononuclear cells (PBMCs), obtained before the second cycle of nivolumab. These receptors were taken from a human donor with classical Hodgkin lymphoma.

V is TRBV7-9 and J is TRBJ2-1; 11 bases map to TRBD1. Per the germline V gene, CDR1 is SEHNR and CDR2 is FQNEAQ (reference sequence). The CDR3 is 19 amino acids. The V segment lost 4 bases and the J segment 4 bases; nucleotides outside the gene matches: 15. The CDR3: CASSSAGTGGEGDYNEQFF. The CDR3 bases are TGTGCCAGCAGCTCCGCCGGGACAGGGGGAGAGGGGGATTACAATGAGCAGTTCTTC.

The chain has TRBV11-2 and TRBJ2-7, with 10 positions matching TRBD2. This CDR3 spans 15 amino acids. Unmatched junction bases numbered 6, after V lost 5 bases and J lost 2 bases. Germline V gene data show CDR1 as SGHAT and CDR2 as FQNNGV. As DNA, the CDR3 is TGTGCCAGCAGCCCTCAGAGCGGGAGGGCCTACGAGCAGTACTTC. Translation gives CASSPQSGRAYEQYF.

The chain is built from TRBV10-3 and TRBJ2-1; TRBD2 aligns across 8 bases. The trim removed 2 bases at V and 7 bases at J, leaving 7 bases unmatched. Germline-derived CDR1 and CDR2 are ENHRY and SYGVKD. The CDR3 sequence is 15 residues long. Here the CDR3 reads CAISEVSGSSNEQFF. The DNA of the CDR3 is TGTGCCATCAGTGAGGTCAGCGGGAGTTCTAATGAGCAGTTCTTC.

J is TRBJ2-1 and V is TRBV7-9; no reliable D call. Trimming cost V 8 bases and J 4 bases, with 12 bases left between them. The CDR3 spans 13 residues. CDR1 is SEHNR, CDR2 FQNEAQ, per germline (reference sequence). The CDR3 sequence: CASAPEPYNEQFF. In nucleotides, the CDR3 is TGTGCCAGCGCCCCGGAACCTTACAATGAGCAGTTCTTC. The full variable domain, with the rest looked up from reference TRBV7-9 and TRBJ2-1, is DTGVSQNPRHKITKRGQNVTFRCDPISEHNRLYWYRQTLGQGPEFLTYFQNEAQLEKSRLLSDRFSAERPKGSFSTLEIQRTEQGDSAMYLCASAPEPYNEQFFGPGTRLTVL.

About this clone itself: In the same sample, other DNA sequences code for this CDR3. The rearrangement joins TRBV18 to TRBJ1-1; TRBD1 is a possible D gene (5 bases). Trimming removed 3 bases at V and 1 base at J, with 9 bases between. The CDR3 runs 14 residues. CDR1 KGHSH and CDR2 LQKENI come from the germline V gene. The CDR3 spells CASSPGQGNTEAFF. CDR3 bases: TGTGCCAGCTCACCGGGGCAGGGGAACACTGAAGCTTTCTTT. Filled out from reference TRBV18 and TRBJ1-1, the complete variable domain reads NAGVMQNPRHLVRRRGQEARLRCSPMKGHSHVYWYRQLPEEGLKFMVYLQKENIIDESGMPKERFSAEFPKEGPSILRIQQVVRGDSAAYFCASSPGQGNTEAFFGQGTRLTVV.

This clone was recorded once. This sequence joins TRBV7-2 and TRBJ1-1, with D perhaps matching TRBD1 (5 bases). The V gene lost 1 base and the J gene lost 5 bases, with 14 bases spanning the gap. CDR1 is SGHTA and CDR2 is FQGNSA in the germline V gene. The CDR3 loop spans 15 amino acids. The CDR3 sequence is CASSLVYSGVTEAFF. The CDR3 bases are TGTGCCAGCAGCTTAGTTTACTCGGGGGTTACTGAAGCTTTCTTT.

This chain links TRBV28 with TRBJ1-5, with a weak D call TRBD1 (6 bases). CDR3 size: 19 residues. The germline V and J ends were trimmed by 4 bases and 0 bases, with 22 bases remaining between them. Germline assignment: CDR1 MDHEN and CDR2 SYDVKM. CDR3 loop: CASSSSETGLQYSNQPQHF. CDR3 nucleotide sequence: TGTGCCAGCAGTTCATCCGAGACAGGACTTCAATATAGCAATCAGCCCCAGCATTTT.

The chain combines TRBV6-1 with TRBJ2-7, with D possibly being TRBD1 or TRBD2 (5 bases each). The CDR3 spans 12 residues. The germline V gene encodes CDR1 MNHNS and CDR2 SASEGT. The germline V and J ends were trimmed by 4 bases and 3 bases, with 7 bases remaining between them. CDR3 coding DNA: TGTGCCAGCAGTGGGGACCTCTACGAGCAGTACTTC. Translating it yields CASSGDLYEQYF.

As for this clone: A far larger clone is a single base away, which makes a read error likely. This rearrangement joins TRBV5-1 to TRBJ2-3; tentatively, D is TRBD1 or TRBD2 (5 bases each). The CDR3 has 16 residues. V lost 2 bases to trimming and J lost 6 bases, with 19 bases between them. CDR1 and CDR2 (germline): SGHRS, YFSETQ. The CDR3 sequence is CASSLASSWGSDTQYF. The CDR3 DNA reads TGCGCCAGCAGCTTAGCTTCTAGTTGGGGGTCCGATACGCAGTATTTT. The full variable domain, rest sourced from reference TRBV5-1 and TRBJ2-3, is KAGVTQTPRYLIKTRGQQVTLSCSPISGHRSVSWYQQTPGQGLQFLFEYFSETQRNKGNFPGRFSGRQFSNSRSEMNVSTLELGDSALYLCASSLASSWGSDTQYFGPGTRLTVL.

V usage is TRBV6-1 and J usage is TRBJ1-5, with D possibly being TRBD1 (6 bases). Germline V gene lookup returns CDR1 MNHNS and CDR2 SASEGT. V was shortened by 5 bases and J by 1 base, with 12 bases between the two germline ends. The CDR3 extends over 15 amino acids. The CDR3 protein is CASSLIQGSNQPQHF. For the CDR3, the DNA is TGTGCCAGCAGTTTAATTCAGGGGAGCAATCAGCCCCAGCATTTT.

The chain combines TRBV7-2 with TRBJ1-3, with D unclear. CDR1 is SGHTA, CDR2 FQGNSA, per germline. The CDR3 contains 14 residues. V lost 4 bases and J 1 base, leaving 8 bases between the germline ends. The DNA for the CDR3 is TGTGCCAGCAGCTCCTTCTCATCTGGAAACACCATATATTTT. The encoded protein is CASSSFSSGNTIYF.

J is TRBJ2-5 and V is TRBV5-6; TRBD2 is a possible D gene (6 bases). Per the germline V gene, CDR1 is SGHDT and CDR2 is YYEEEE. Trimming pared 9 bases from V and 1 base from J, leaving 13 bases between. The CDR3 extends over 13 amino acids. The CDR3 DNA reads as TGTGCCACCGAGATGGGGGGCCAAGAGACCCAGTACTTC. This codes for CATEMGGQETQYF. Full variable domain (remainder filled in from reference TRBV5-6 and TRBJ2-5): DAGVTQSPTHLIKTRGQQVTLRCSPKSGHDTVSWYQQALGQGPQFIFQYYEEEERQRGNFPDRFSGHQFPNYSSELNVNALLLGDSALYLCATEMGGQETQYFGPGTRLLVL.